This is a list of T cell receptor beta chains from one sample in a study of control samples from healthy donors and cancer patients. The data were produced by immunoSEQ multiplex PCR, yet TCRdb's version contains in-frame clones alone and is incomplete. In the table there are 95,000 to 100,000 clones, more than 85% of which are singletons. Specimen: blood. These receptors were obtained from a man between 25 and 39 years old in good health. Both conserved end residues are part of each CDR3. Fields, in order: V gene, clone size, J gene, D gene, CDR3 DNA, CDR3 protein. The D gene is left open where the match is weak. Rows may omit the clone size; those that give it use once, few, many or a size class.

V gene: TRBV7-9
clone size: .
J gene: TRBJ1-1
D gene: TRBD1
CDR3 DNA: TGTGCCAGCAGCCCCCGGACAGGCACTGAAGCTTTCTTT
CDR3 protein: CASSPRTGTEAFF

V gene: TRBV10-2
clone size: .
J gene: TRBJ2-3
D gene: TRBD2
CDR3 DNA: TGCGCCAGCAGGCCTAGCGGGTACACAGATACGCAGTATTTT
CDR3 protein: CASRPSGYTDTQYF

V gene: TRBV7-2
clone size: .
J gene: TRBJ2-3
D gene: .
CDR3 DNA: TGTGCCAGCAGCTTCTCGTTGGACTTATCTGATACGCAGTATTTT
CDR3 protein: CASSFSLDLSDTQYF

V gene: TRBV14
clone size: once
J gene: TRBJ2-7
D gene: .
CDR3 DNA: TGTGCCAGCAGTCAAAGAGGGGGGGTGACTGCCTACGAGCAGTACTTC
CDR3 protein: CASSQRGGVTAYEQYF

V gene: TRBV6-1
clone size: .
J gene: TRBJ1-6
D gene: .
CDR3 DNA: TGTGCCAGCAGTGTCGGTTTCAGCTCCTATAATTCACCCCTCCACTTT
CDR3 protein: CASSVGFSSYNSPLHF

V gene: TRBV25-1
clone size: .
J gene: TRBJ1-5
D gene: .
CDR3 DNA: TGTGCCAGCAGTGGTGGGGTCAGCAATCAGCCCCAGCATTTT
CDR3 protein: CASSGGVSNQPQHF

V gene: TRBV6-2/TRBV6-3
clone size: few
J gene: TRBJ2-7
D gene: TRBD1
CDR3 DNA: TGTGCCAGCAGTTACTCCTCGGGACAGGGCTCCTACGAGCAGTACTTC
CDR3 protein: CASSYSSGQGSYEQYF

V gene: TRBV4-3
clone size: .
J gene: TRBJ1-1
D gene: .
CDR3 DNA: TGCGCCAGCAGCCAAGATAGTCAGGGCTCAATGCAAGCTTTCTTT
CDR3 protein: CASSQDSQGSMQAFF

V gene: TRBV5-1
clone size: .
J gene: TRBJ1-1
D gene: .
CDR3 DNA: TGCGCCAGCAGCTTGAACCGGAACACTGAAGCTTTCTTT
CDR3 protein: CASSLNRNTEAFF

V gene: TRBV6-2/TRBV6-3
clone size: .
J gene: TRBJ1-2
D gene: TRBD1
CDR3 DNA: TGTGCCAGCAGTTACCTAGGACAGGGAACGGCTGGCTACACCTTC
CDR3 protein: CASSYLGQGTAGYTF

V gene: TRBV2
clone size: .
J gene: TRBJ2-5
D gene: .
CDR3 DNA: TGTGCCAGCAGTGGGACGCAGCTTCAAGAGACCCAGTACTTC
CDR3 protein: CASSGTQLQETQYF

V gene: TRBV3-1/TRBV3-2
clone size: few
J gene: TRBJ2-3
D gene: TRBD2
CDR3 DNA: TGTGCCAGCAGTCCCACTAGCGGGAGCACAGATACGCAGTATTTT
CDR3 protein: CASSPTSGSTDTQYF

V gene: TRBV6-5
clone size: .
J gene: TRBJ1-2
D gene: .
CDR3 DNA: TGTGCCAACTCCCCTGGGGCACCTCGGGGCTATGGCTACACCTTC
CDR3 protein: CANSPGAPRGYGYTF

V gene: TRBV30
clone size: .
J gene: TRBJ1-4
D gene: .
CDR3 DNA: TGTGCCTGGAGCACTAATGAAAAACTGTTTTTT
CDR3 protein: CAWSTNEKLFF

V gene: TRBV10-2
clone size: .
J gene: TRBJ2-3
D gene: TRBD2
CDR3 DNA: TGCGCCAGCGCGCTAGCGGGATCAGAAGATACGCAGTATTTT
CDR3 protein: CASALAGSEDTQYF

V gene: TRBV10-1
clone size: .
J gene: TRBJ2-1
D gene: TRBD1
CDR3 DNA: TGCGCCAGCTCGACAGGGGGCGGTGAGCAGTTCTTC
CDR3 protein: CASSTGGGEQFF

V gene: TRBV5-1
clone size: .
J gene: TRBJ1-1
D gene: .
CDR3 DNA: TGCGCCAGCAGCTTGCTGGGAACGAACACTGAAGCTTTCTTT
CDR3 protein: CASSLLGTNTEAFF

V gene: TRBV11-2
clone size: .
J gene: TRBJ1-2
D gene: .
CDR3 DNA: TGTGCCAGCAGCTTAATTCTAGGCTACACCTTC
CDR3 protein: CASSLILGYTF

V gene: TRBV19
clone size: .
J gene: TRBJ2-2
D gene: .
CDR3 DNA: TGTGCCAGTAGCCCGGAATTAGCCACCGGGGAGCTGTTTTTT
CDR3 protein: CASSPELATGELFF

V gene: TRBV6-2/TRBV6-3
clone size: .
J gene: TRBJ2-7
D gene: TRBD2
CDR3 DNA: TGTGCCAGCAGTTCCTCGCGGCGGGTAAGCGGGAGACGGTACGAGCAGTACTTC
CDR3 protein: CASSSSRRVSGRRYEQYF

V gene: TRBV7-9
clone size: .
J gene: TRBJ1-2
D gene: .
CDR3 DNA: TGTGCCATTAATGGGGGGAACTATGGCTACACCTTC
CDR3 protein: CAINGGNYGYTF

V gene: TRBV28
clone size: .
J gene: TRBJ1-1
D gene: .
CDR3 DNA: TGTGCCAGCAGTCCTCGGGGGGCAGATAGGAACACTGAAGCTTTCTTT
CDR3 protein: CASSPRGADRNTEAFF

V gene: TRBV5-1
clone size: .
J gene: TRBJ1-3
D gene: .
CDR3 DNA: TGCGCCAGCTCAGGGTTCCCGGACTCCTCTGGAAACACCATATATTTT
CDR3 protein: CASSGFPDSSGNTIYF

V gene: TRBV20-1
clone size: few
J gene: TRBJ1-1
D gene: .
CDR3 DNA: TGCAGTGCTAGTAGGGCCTCATCAAAAGGAGCTTTCTTT
CDR3 protein: CSASRASSKGAFF

V gene: TRBV6-5
clone size: .
J gene: TRBJ2-7
D gene: TRBD1
CDR3 DNA: TGTGCCAGCAGTAAAACCGGGACAGGAACCTACGAGCAGTACTTC
CDR3 protein: CASSKTGTGTYEQYF

V gene: TRBV4-1
clone size: .
J gene: TRBJ1-2
D gene: .
CDR3 DNA: TGCGCCAGCAGCCTAGATTGGGACTCTTGGTCTTATGGCTACACCTTC
CDR3 protein: CASSLDWDSWSYGYTF

V gene: TRBV6-6
clone size: .
J gene: TRBJ2-3
D gene: TRBD2
CDR3 DNA: TGTGCCAGCAGTTCGACGGCGGGGGGGCGTCCAGATACGCAGTATTTT
CDR3 protein: CASSSTAGGRPDTQYF

V gene: TRBV11-2
clone size: .
J gene: TRBJ1-3
D gene: TRBD1
CDR3 DNA: TGTGCCAGCAGCTTACGCGGACAGGGGGCTGGAAACACCATATATTTT
CDR3 protein: CASSLRGQGAGNTIYF

V gene: TRBV30
clone size: few
J gene: TRBJ2-2
D gene: .
CDR3 DNA: TGTGCCTCGGCGAGGCTCGCGAACACCGGGGAGCTGTTTTTT
CDR3 protein: CASARLANTGELFF

V gene: TRBV6-5
clone size: .
J gene: TRBJ2-3
D gene: .
CDR3 DNA: TGTGCCAGCAGTTACGAGGCAGGCAGCACAGATACGCAGTATTTT
CDR3 protein: CASSYEAGSTDTQYF

V gene: TRBV19
clone size: .
J gene: TRBJ1-2
D gene: TRBD1
CDR3 DNA: TGTGCCAGTAGACAAGCCGGGACAGGGGACGGGGGCTACACCTTC
CDR3 protein: CASRQAGTGDGGYTF

V gene: TRBV6-6
clone size: .
J gene: TRBJ2-2
D gene: TRBD1
CDR3 DNA: TGTGCCAGCAGCCGAAGAACCCGGACAGGGGTGAACACCGGGGAGCTGTTTTTT
CDR3 protein: CASSRRTRTGVNTGELFF

V gene: TRBV5-8
clone size: .
J gene: TRBJ1-4
D gene: .
CDR3 DNA: TGTGCCAGCAGCTTGGTCGCAGGGATTGAAAAACTGTTTTTT
CDR3 protein: CASSLVAGIEKLFF

V gene: TRBV5-1
clone size: few
J gene: TRBJ2-3
D gene: TRBD2
CDR3 DNA: TGCGCCAGCAGCTACGGACTAGCTGGTACGCAGTATTTT
CDR3 protein: CASSYGLAGTQYF

V gene: TRBV28
clone size: .
J gene: TRBJ1-2
D gene: .
CDR3 DNA: TGTGCCAGCAGTTCGGGACCGCCCCAGTCTGGCTACACCTTC
CDR3 protein: CASSSGPPQSGYTF

V gene: TRBV4-3
clone size: .
J gene: TRBJ2-2
D gene: TRBD2
CDR3 DNA: TGCGCCAGCAGCCAAGATGGGGTACCAGTAACGGGAGGTTGGACCGGGGAGCTGTTTTTT
CDR3 protein: CASSQDGVPVTGGWTGELFF